This T cell receptor beta chain comes out of a study of T cells after posttransplantation cyclophosphamide (dated by TCRdb to about 2016). The study in broad terms: The study tracked T cell repertoire reconstitution by TRB sequencing after myeloablative bone marrow transplantation using posttransplantation cyclophosphamide as GVHD prophylaxis. Antigen receptor sequencing was done on samples from 35 to 40 PTCy-treated patients and from approximately 15 related bone marrow donors of those patients. TRB sequencing was performed on blood from all 35 or so PTCy patients with 1-year posttransplant specimens. TRB sequencing was also done on up to about 3 additional blood samples from 2 to 5.2 years after transplant in 3 patients, and on pretransplant blood from 4 patients. Because TRA and TRB clonality were tightly correlated in roughly 10 samples, subsequent TCR analyses were focused on TRB only. Public TRB sequences were compared against a database of over 3,000 sequences linked to responses to pathogens, tumor antigens, self-antigens and alloantigens.

Summary of the overall study and its limitations: Across the approximately 47 patients, TRB clonality was highly associated with recipient CMV seropositivity and CMV reactivation, and diversity with PTCy was similar to that in the CNI/methotrexate controls. Donor-recipient similarity was low at 1-2 months but rose over the first year, and later blood repertoires were often dominated by donor CD8+ memory clones. The TRB repertoires of T cells infiltrating skin or the GI tract showed only limited overlap with the TRB repertoires found in blood.

Related bone marrow donors provided peripheral blood samples on the day of marrow donation. Mononuclear cells from peripheral blood and bone marrow were separated by Ficoll-Hypaque density centrifugation and then cryopreserved. CD4+ and CD8+ T cells, including naive and memory subsets, were sorted by FACS on a FACSAria II. The CDR3 has 14 amino acids, counting the end cysteine and phenylalanine. Only CDR3 DNA is held: 42 bases, read in frame from base 1. Per the germline V gene (reference sequence), GTSNPN is the CDR1 and SVGIG is the CDR2. V drops 2 bases and J drops 0 bases, leaving 7 bases in between. This clone was observed a single time. No antigen is known for it. No much larger clonotype is one base removed from it; base qualities were not supplied. TRB sequencing used genomic DNA with the immunoSEQ assay at survey resolution or the hsTCRB kit. For the original study's pipeline: The immunoSEQ software handled initial read processing, and the LymphoSeq R package was used for repertoire analyses. Clonality was computed as 1 minus normalized Shannon entropy, and a Gini coefficient was also calculated for each TRB dataset. To infer phenotypes in unsorted samples, TRB sequences from sorted subsets of the recipient or donor were mapped onto unsorted samples from the same recipient. TCRdb took over this immuneACCESS table, retaining in-frame rearrangements with V and J assigned. Such tables are incomplete; in checked studies, under half of the missing clones stem from an unresolved V gene, and the remainder is unexplained. From that table come the V and J calls and clone size; the DNA was used to work out D and trimming. The sample yields about 6,000 clones; 98% were counted once. The biggest ten clones account for 0.8% to 1% of the sample.

The chain employs TRBV30 and TRBJ1-4; TRBD1 might be the D gene, on 6 matching bases. The clonotype was recovered from a middle-aged man in good health, CMV-negative, and a related stem cell transplant donor. Sequences were obtained from memory CD4+ T cells sorted from PBMCs. At the DNA level, the sequence is TGTGCCTGGAGTACAGGGACAACTAATGAAAAACTGTTTTTT. The translation is CAWSTGTTNEKLFF.